The 5 T cell receptor beta chains presented below share a single source sample, sequenced in a study of identical twins. MiXCR, applied by TCRdb to the 5' RACE reads, yields one record per CDR3 protein. The sample lists 690,000 or so distinct CDR3 sequences; over 8.5% were seen once. These data are also associated with another study on yellow fever vaccine responses in identical twins.

Specimen: PBMCs. Receptor source: a woman between 18 and 30 years old in good health.

This clonotype was seen only a few times. The chain employs TRBV10-3 and TRBJ2-1, with D perhaps matching TRBD2 (8 bases). In germline, CDR1 is ENHRY, CDR2 SYGVKD. Trimming left V 6 bases short and J 2 bases short, with 20 bases between. There are 17 residues in the CDR3. CDR3 residues: CAIRGGGGGRPYNEQFF. The CDR3 region has the DNA TGTGCCATCAGAGGAGGGGGCGGGGGGCGCCCCTACAATGAGCAGTTCTTC.

The chain recombines TRBV20-1 with TRBJ2-1, with 9 bases matching TRBD2. The CDR3 runs to 15 residues. The trim removed 6 bases at V and 0 bases at J, leaving 6 bases unmatched. CDR1 and CDR2 from the germline V gene are DFQATT and SNEGSKA (reference sequence). This chain's CDR3 is CSAVSGSSSYNEQFF. DNA for the CDR3: TGCAGTGCCGTTAGCGGGAGCAGCTCCTACAATGAGCAGTTCTTC.

The chain combines TRBV5-1 with TRBJ1-4; the D is unclear. The germline gives CDR1 SGHRS, CDR2 YFSETQ. This CDR3 has 14 residues. The V end lost 0 bases, the J end lost 5 bases, and 8 bases lay between the germline ends. As DNA, the CDR3 is TGCGCCAGCAGCTTGGAGGAGCCCAATGAAAAACTGTTTTTT. This sequence encodes CASSLEEPNEKLFF.

The CDR3 DNA follows: TGTGCCAGCAGCTTAGTAGCGGACACCTACGAGCAGTACTTC. Its protein product is CASSLVADTYEQYF. The V gene is TRBV7-2, the J gene TRBJ2-7; maybe TRBD2 (6 bases). The CDR3 spans 14 residues. V was pared by 1 base and J by 2 bases, with 9 bases between. Looked up from germline, CDR1 is SGHTA and CDR2 is FQGNSA.

This sequence joins TRBV7-9 and TRBJ2-3; a possible D gene is TRBD2 (5 bases). The V gene lost 6 bases and the J gene lost 0 bases, with 7 bases spanning the gap. The length of the CDR3 is 13 residues. The V gene's germline CDR1 is SEHNR and CDR2 FQNEAQ (reference sequence). The CDR3 DNA reads TGTGCCAGCAGGCGGGTCAGCACAGATACGCAGTATTTT. This codes for CASRRVSTDTQYF.